The source of this T cell receptor (beta chain) is a study of T cells in Graves' hyperthyroidism and ophthalmopathy. From RNA transcripts, TCR beta CDR3 regions were amplified. Primed by the HTBI set, a first-round RT-PCR was run on the TCR CDR3. TCRdb called the multiplex PCR reads again in MiXCR, with one record for every CDR3 protein. Counted here are some 720,000 distinct CDR3 sequences, about a sixth occurring once; the ten biggest clones make up approximately 8%. Notes on this clonotype: Its specificity is unknown.

Study-level results: Most thyroid clonotypes expanded above 0.001 appeared in blood too.

The study defined stable Graves' hyperthyroidism as no ophthalmopathy progression within 18 months. Hyperthyroidism, newly diagnosed and lasting under 2 months, affected patients aged 18 to 65. Exclusion of patients followed from uncontrolled infection, other autoimmune disease, pregnancy or lactation. CDR3 length equals 15 residues. V lost 5 bases, J lost 4 bases, and 14 bases lay in between. CDR1 and CDR2 from the germline V gene are LGHNA and YNFKEQ. The TCR comes from a man younger than 30 with Graves' hyperthyroidism. Sequencing used blood. V gene TRBV4-2 combines with J gene TRBJ2-2; TRBD1 or TRBD2 may be the D gene (7 bases each). The CDR3 DNA sequence: TGTGCCAGCAGCGGGAGGGGGCGGAGCACCGGGGAGCTGTTTTTT. It yields the protein CASSGRGRSTGELFF.